Described below is a single T cell receptor (beta chain) sequence and its context. Germline V gene sequence: CDR1 LNHDA, CDR2 SQIVND (reference sequence). The CDR3 length is 12 residues. Trimming took off 3 bases at V and 4 bases at J, with 6 bases between the two ends. Methods used by the authors: Using reference gene primer amplification, nucleated cell counts were estimated. Some clones are missing from TCRdb's copy, which holds only in-frame ones; the method was immunoSEQ multiplex PCR. That table supplies the V and J calls and clone size; D and trimming were determined from the DNA. The sample shows about 200,000 clones, about nine tenths of them seen only once. The data originate from a study of blood T cell repertoires in COVID-19. On the study more broadly: Samples of COVID-19 (acute and convalescent) were obtained from the United States, Italy and Spain. T cells, B-cell-depleted T cells, or PBMCs provided the cDNA or gDNA that served as material.

The receptor comes from a man younger than 30 with active or convalescent COVID-19. The chain joins TRBV19 to TRBJ2-5; no definite D call. Sequencing was carried out using peripheral blood. The chain's CDR3 is CASSIRGETQYF. DNA of the CDR3: TGTGCCAGTAGTATCAGAGGAGAGACCCAGTACTTC.